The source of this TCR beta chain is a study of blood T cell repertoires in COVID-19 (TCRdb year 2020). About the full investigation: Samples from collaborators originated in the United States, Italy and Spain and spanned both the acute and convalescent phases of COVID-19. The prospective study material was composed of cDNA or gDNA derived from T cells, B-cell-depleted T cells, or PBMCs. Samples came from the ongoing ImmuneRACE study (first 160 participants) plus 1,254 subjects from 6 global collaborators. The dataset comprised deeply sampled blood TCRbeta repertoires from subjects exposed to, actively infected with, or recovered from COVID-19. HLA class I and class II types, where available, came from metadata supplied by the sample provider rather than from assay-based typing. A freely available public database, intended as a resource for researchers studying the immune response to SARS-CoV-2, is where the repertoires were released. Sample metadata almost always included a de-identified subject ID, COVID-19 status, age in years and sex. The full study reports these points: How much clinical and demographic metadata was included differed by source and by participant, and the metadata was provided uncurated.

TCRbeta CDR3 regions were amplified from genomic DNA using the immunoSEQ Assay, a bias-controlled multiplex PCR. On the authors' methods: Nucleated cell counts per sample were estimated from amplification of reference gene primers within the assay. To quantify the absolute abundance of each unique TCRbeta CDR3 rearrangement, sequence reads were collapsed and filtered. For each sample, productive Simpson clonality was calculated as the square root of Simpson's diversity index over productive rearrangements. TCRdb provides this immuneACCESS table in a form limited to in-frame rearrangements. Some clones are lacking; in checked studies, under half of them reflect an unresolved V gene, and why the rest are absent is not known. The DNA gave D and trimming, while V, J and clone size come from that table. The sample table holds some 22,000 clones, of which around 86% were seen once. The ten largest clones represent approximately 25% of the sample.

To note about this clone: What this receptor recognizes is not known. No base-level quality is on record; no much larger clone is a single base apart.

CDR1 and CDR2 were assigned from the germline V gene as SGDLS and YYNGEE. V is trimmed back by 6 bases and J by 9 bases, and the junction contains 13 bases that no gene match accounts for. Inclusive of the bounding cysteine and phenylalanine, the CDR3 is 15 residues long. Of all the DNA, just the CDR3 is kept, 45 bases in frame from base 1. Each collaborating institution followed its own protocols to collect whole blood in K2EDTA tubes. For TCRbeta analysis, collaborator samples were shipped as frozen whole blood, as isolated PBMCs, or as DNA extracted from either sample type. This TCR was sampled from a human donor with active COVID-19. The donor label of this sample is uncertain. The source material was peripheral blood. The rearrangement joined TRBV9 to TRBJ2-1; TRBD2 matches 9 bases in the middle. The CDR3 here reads CASTPGVAGDGEQFF. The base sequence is TGTGCCAGCACCCCGGGGGTAGCGGGGGATGGTGAGCAGTTCTTC.